These 27 T cell receptor beta chains were all obtained from the same sample, sequenced in a study of tumor and adjacent non-tumor tissue in lung cancer. TCRbeta libraries were built with three rounds of nested PCR, modified from ARM-PCR. TCRdb re-analysed the multiplex PCR reads in MiXCR, keeping a single row per CDR3 protein. The sample shows roughly 140,000 distinct CDR3 sequences, approximately 66% of them seen only once. This sample's RNA came from whole unsorted tissue. The sample comprised lung tumor tissue. All receptors derive from a man aged 60 to 75 with small cell lung cancer.

With regard to this clonotype: At one end the junction does not follow the germline gene, possibly because of a read error. CDR3 in DNA: TGTGCCAGCAGCGCTTTGGTCCGAGCTAGCACAGATATGCAGTATTTT. Its translation is CASSALVRASTDMQYF. J is TRBJ2-3 and V is TRBV5-4; D is possibly TRBD2 (5 bases). There are 16 residues in the CDR3. The germline CDR1 and CDR2 sequences are SGHNT and YYREEE (reference sequence).

A remark on this clonotype: A much larger clone lies a single base off, so this may be a read error. The chain carries TRBV30 and TRBJ2-1; TRBD2 agrees at 13 bases. The CDR3 runs 14 residues. Germline V lookup: CDR1 GTSNPN, CDR2 SVGIG (reference sequence). The CDR3 region has the DNA TGTACCTGGAGTGTAGGACTAGCGGGAGATGAGCAGTTCTTC. It codes for CTWSVGLAGDEQFF.

On this clonotype: A much larger clonotype is one base distant, so this may be a read error. The chain recombines TRBV4-1 with TRBJ2-7; D may be TRBD1 (6 bases). Germline V gene data show CDR1 as MGHRA and CDR2 as YSYEKL. The CDR3 consists of 14 residues. CDR3 coding DNA: TGCGCCAGCAGCCCAGTTGGGGGCGACTACGAGCTGTACGTC. It specifies CASSPVGGDYELYV.

About this clonotype itself: The junction shows a germline mismatch at one end, possibly a read error. This chain uses TRBV11-2 with TRBJ2-1; D is possibly TRBD2 (6 bases). The V gene's germline CDR1 is SGHAT and CDR2 FQNNGV. This CDR3 has 16 residues. CDR3 loop: CASSLAAGTSNNEQFF. CDR3 nucleotide sequence: TGCGCCAGCAGCTTAGCTGCGGGGACCTCCAACAATGAGCAGTTCTTC.

A word on this clonotype: Its ends do not fully match the called genes, so a read error is possible. The chain combines TRBV11-3 with TRBJ2-7; D remains ambiguous. CDR1 and CDR2 from the germline V gene are SGHNT and YENEEA. The CDR3 runs 14 residues. CDR3 protein: CTSSLGPRNYEQYF. In DNA, the CDR3 is TGTACCAGCAGCTTAGGTCCCAGAAACTACGAGCAGTACTTC.

This clonotype was counted ten times or more. The chain couples TRBV29-1 to TRBJ2-1; perhaps TRBD1 as D (7 bases). Trimming took 4 bases from V and 6 from J, leaving 10 bases between them. This CDR3 spans 12 amino acids. CDR1 and CDR2 from the germline V gene are SQVTM and ANQGSEA. Here the CDR3 reads CSVGQGGNEQFF. The CDR3 region has the DNA TGCAGCGTTGGGCAGGGGGGCAATGAGCAGTTCTTC.

The V and J genes are TRBV12-3 or TRBV12-4 and TRBJ2-3; D possibly corresponds to TRBD2 (6 bases). The CDR3 loop spans 15 amino acids. V lost 6 bases to trimming and J lost 4 bases, with 17 bases between them. CDR3 nucleotide sequence: TGTGCCAGCAGCCCGGGACTCTTTAGGGCAGATACGCAGTATTTT. The encoded protein is CASSPGLFRADTQYF.

Details on this clonotype: One junction end does not reproduce the germline sequence, and a read error may be involved. The J gene is TRBJ2-7, the V gene TRBV11-2; the match to TRBD1 covers 7 bases. Looked up from germline, CDR1 is SGHAT and CDR2 is FQNNGV. The CDR3 is 15 amino acids. CDR3 sequence: CVSSSDRDETYEQYF. As DNA, the CDR3 is TGTGTCAGCAGCTCAGACAGGGACGAAACCTACGAGCAGTACTTC.

This clonotype has at least ten counts. The chain combines TRBV2 with TRBJ1-2, with 7 bases aligning to TRBD1. The CDR3 spans 14 residues. Trimming removed 5 bases from V and 7 bases from J; junction bases left unmatched: 10. Germline V gene sequence: CDR1 SNHLY, CDR2 FYNNEI. DNA of the CDR3: TGTGCCAGCAGTTCTGCCCAGGGGGTGGCTGGCTACACCTTC. Encoded protein: CASSSAQGVAGYTF.

In regard to this clonotype: A clone one base away is much larger, so this may be a read error. The rearrangement uses TRBV6-5 and TRBJ2-2; 10 bases agree with TRBD1. There are 14 residues in the CDR3. Germline CDR1 is MNHEY and CDR2 is SVGAGI. The CDR3 loop is CTSGGQGTPGELFF. CDR3 coding DNA: TGTACCAGCGGGGGACAGGGGACACCCGGGGAGCTGTTTTTT.

This clonotype was counted between two and nine times. The CDR3 DNA sequence: TGCAGTGCTGGGTCACTAGCGGGAGGTTTCCAAGAGACCCAGTACTTC. Residues: CSAGSLAGGFQETQYF. The chain couples TRBV20-1 to TRBJ2-5, with 12 nucleotides matching TRBD2. The CDR3 runs to 16 residues. Germline V lookup: CDR1 DFQATT, CDR2 SNEGSKA (reference sequence). J was trimmed by 1 base and V by 5 bases; bases with no gene match: 8.

For this clonotype: This clone may be a read error of a much larger clone one base away. The genes are TRBV20-1 and TRBJ2-1, with 7 bases fitting TRBD2. Germline CDR1 is DFQATT and CDR2 is SNEGSKA (reference sequence). CDR3 length: 13 residues. Germline trimming cut 2 bases from V and 11 bases from J; bases unmatched to any gene: 9. In DNA, the CDR3 is TGCAGTGCTAGATTGGCGGGAGTTGATAAGCAGTTCTTC. It encodes CSARLAGVDKQFF.

There are a few counts of this clonotype. The rearrangement links TRBV10-3 to TRBJ1-2; 10 bases are a match to TRBD1. Losses at the gene ends were 4 bases for V and 6 bases for J; bases not matched to a gene: 5. CDR1 and CDR2 (germline): ENHRY, SYGVKD. The CDR3 length is 14 residues. CDR3 in DNA: TGTGCCATCAGTGGGACCGGGACAGGGGATGGCTACACCTTC. Protein sequence: CAISGTGTGDGYTF.

This clonotype was picked up one time. The V gene is TRBV11-2, the J gene TRBJ2-5; D gene uncertain. Germline V gene data show CDR1 as SGHAT and CDR2 as FQNNGV. The CDR3 runs 13 residues. This CDR3 reads CDSSFKAVETQYF. The CDR3 DNA follows: TGTGATAGCAGCTTCAAGGCAGTCGAGACCCAGTACTTC.

The V and J genes are TRBV6-1 and TRBJ1-1, with TRBD1 matching over 11 bases. Trimming cost V 7 bases and J 3 bases; bases outside gene matches: 10. The CDR3 is 16 residues long. CDR1 is MNHNS, CDR2 SASEGT, per germline. CDR3: CASNAGQGALHTEAFF. In DNA, the CDR3 is TGTGCCAGCAATGCTGGACAGGGGGCCCTCCACACTGAAGCTTTCTTT.

The gene calls are TRBV12-3 or TRBV12-4 and TRBJ2-5; maybe TRBD1 (6 bases). CDR3 length: 14 residues. V lost 3 bases, J lost 1 base, and 9 bases lay in between. The CDR3 loop reads CASSFPDSQETQYF. CDR3 bases: TGTGCCAGCAGTTTCCCGGACAGCCAAGAGACCCAGTACTTC.

The chain is built from TRBV11-3 and TRBJ2-1; D assignment may be TRBD1 or TRBD2 (5 bases each). Between the trimmed V and J ends, which lost 3 bases and 7 bases, there was a span of 22 bases. The germline gives CDR1 SGHNT, CDR2 YENEEA. The CDR3 runs to 17 residues. The CDR3 nucleotides are TGTGCCAGCAGCTTCAGGGCAGGGAGAGGGATAAGTAATGAGCAGTTCTTC. It specifies CASSFRAGRGISNEQFF. Variable domain in full (rest from reference TRBV11-3 and TRBJ2-1): EAGVVQSPRYKIIEKKQPVAFWCNPISGHNTLYWYLQNLGQGPELLIRYENEEAVDDSQLPKDRFSAERLKGVDSTLKIQPAELGDSAVYLCASSFRAGRGISNEQFFGPGTRLTVL.

This clonotype is deemed medium-sized. The V and J genes are TRBV20-1 and TRBJ2-3; D gene ambiguous. There are 15 residues in the CDR3. Per the germline V gene, CDR1 is DFQATT and CDR2 is SNEGSKA (reference sequence). V was shortened by 1 base and J by 0 bases, with 11 bases between the two germline ends. The CDR3 nucleotides are TGCAGTGCTAGAGGGCCTCAAGGTAGCACAGATACGCAGTATTTT. This codes for CSARGPQGSTDTQYF.

A remark on this clonotype: Since a much larger clone is just one base distant, this may be a read error. The chain is built from TRBV20-1 and TRBJ2-3; 8 nucleotides align to TRBD2. Germline V CDR1 and CDR2: DFQATT, SNEGSKA (reference sequence). This CDR3 comprises 14 residues. V lost 4 bases, J lost 5 bases, and 8 bases stayed unmatched. The CDR3 spells CSATSGGVRDTQYF. In DNA form, the CDR3 reads TGCAGTGCTACCTCGGGGGGGGTTCGAGATACGCAGTATTTT.

Points on this clonotype: A much larger clone lies one base from this, so it may be a read error. The V gene is TRBV20-1, the J gene TRBJ2-5; the D gene is possibly TRBD2 (6 bases). Germline loops: CDR1 DFQATT, CDR2 SNEGSKA (reference sequence). The CDR3 runs 15 residues. CDR3 nucleotide sequence: TGCAATGCTAGAGTGGCACGGGAGTTTGGGGAGACCCAGTACTTC. Its translation is CNARVAREFGETQYF.

A word on this clonotype: Just one base apart from a much larger clone, this may be a read error. The gene calls are TRBV10-3 and TRBJ2-2; a possible D gene is TRBD2 (6 bases). Trimming shortened V by 5 bases and J by 2 bases, and 12 bases separated the two germline ends. The germline CDR1 and CDR2 sequences are ENHRY and SYGVKD. The CDR3 has 15 residues. The chain's CDR3 is CAISISGFNTGELFF. CDR3 nucleotide sequence: TGTGCCATCAGTATTAGCGGTTTCAACACCGGGGAGCTGTTTTTT.

To note about this clonotype: A single base separates this from a much larger clone, so it may be a read error. V usage is TRBV20-1 and J usage is TRBJ2-1; the D is unclear. From germline, CDR1 is DFQATT and CDR2 SNEGSKA (reference sequence). This CDR3 is 15 amino acids long. CDR3 nucleotides: TGCAGTGCTAGTTCAGGCAAGGTCTCCTACAATGAGCAGCTCTTC. Translation gives CSASSGKVSYNEQLF.

Comment on this clonotype: Sequence at one end of the junction differs from germline and may be a read error. The chain recombines TRBV11-3 with TRBJ2-1; TRBD1 matches at 7 bases. This CDR3 spans 14 amino acids. The germline V gene encodes CDR1 SGHNT and CDR2 YENEEA. The DNA of the CDR3 is TGTCCCAGCAGCTCGACAGGGTCTTGGGATGAGCAGTTCTTC. Its protein is CPSSSTGSWDEQFF.

A note on this clonotype: Without the conserved terminal phenylalanine or tryptophan, this CDR3 likely stems from a read error. The chain recombines TRBV11-1 with TRBJ1-6; TRBD1 is a possible D gene (5 bases). CDR3 size: 14 residues. In germline, CDR1 is SGHAT, CDR2 FQDESV (reference sequence). DNA of the CDR3: TGTGCCAGCAGCTTCTCAGGACATAATTCACACCTCCACTAT. It translates to CASSFSGHNSHLHY.

V is TRBV27 and J is TRBJ1-1; possible D gene TRBD1, 6 bases. Germline CDR1 is MNHEY and CDR2 is SMNVEV (reference sequence). CDR3 length equals 16 residues. V lost 6 bases and J lost 0, with 17 bases in between. CDR3 sequence (DNA): TGTGCCAGCAGGGGAACGACAGGTCGGATGAACACTGAAGCTTTCTTT. Amino acids: CASRGTTGRMNTEAFF.

In its sample, this clonotype was seen once. V gene TRBV6-5 combines with J gene TRBJ2-3, with 8 bases that match TRBD1. V shed 7 bases and J 1 base; nucleotides not matched to a gene: 4. CDR1 is MNHEY, CDR2 SVGAGI, per germline. The CDR3 runs 14 residues. The CDR3 sequence: CASKRTGCTDTQYF. The CDR3 bases are TGTGCCAGCAAGCGGACAGGGTGCACAGATACGCAGTATTTT.

A few counts support this clonotype. CDR3 residues: CASSFSQSNIQYF. The CDR3 DNA follows: TGTGCCAGCAGCTTCTCACAGTCAAACATTCAGTACTTC. The chain is built from TRBV11-1 and TRBJ2-4; no firm D call. Between the trimmed V and J ends, which lost 3 bases and 6 bases, there was a span of 9 bases. CDR3 length: 13 residues. In germline, CDR1 is SGHAT, CDR2 FQDESV (reference sequence). Based on the CDR3 plus reference TRBV11-1 and TRBJ2-4, the full variable domain is EAEVAQSPRYKITEKSQAVAFWCDPISGHATLYWYRQILGQGPELLVQFQDESVVDDSQLPKDRFSAERLKGVDSTLKIQPAELGDSAMYLCASSFSQSNIQYFGAGTRLSVL.